These T cell receptor beta chains were read from a single sample in a study of Ad26.COV2.S vaccination and SARS-CoV-2 variants. Assay used: immunoSEQ multiplex PCR; TCRdb lists only in-frame clones, some missing. The sample consists of 350,000 to 600,000 clones, 80% to 90% of them appearing once. Specimen: peripheral blood, collected in a trial of Ad26.COV2.S vaccine versus placebo. These receptors all come from a person aged 18-60 years who received the Ad26.COV2.S COVID-19 vaccine or a placebo. Each CDR3 is given with its conserved first and last residue. D genes are given only for firm matches. Clone size is not always given. Where it is, it says once, few, many or a class for expanded clones.

D	V	J	size	DNA	CDR3
TRBD1	TRBV6-5	TRBJ1-2	-	TGTGCCAGCACTACAGGGGTCGGCTATGGCTACACCTTC	CASTTGVGYGYTF
-	TRBV18	TRBJ1-5	-	TGTGCCAGCTCACCAGGAGAGACAGACAATCAGCCCCAGCATTTT	CASSPGETDNQPQHF
-	TRBV19	TRBJ1-2	-	TGTGCCAGTAGTCATACAGGGAACTATGGCTACACCTTC	CASSHTGNYGYTF
TRBD2	TRBV3-1/TRBV3-2	TRBJ2-3	-	TGTGCCAGCAGCCAAGATGGGCGGATTAGACTAGCGGGAGCAGATACGCAGTATTTT	CASSQDGRIRLAGADTQYF
-	TRBV19	TRBJ1-3	-	TGTGCCAGTAACCGAGGGACTGGAAACACCATATATTTT	CASNRGTGNTIYF
TRBD2	TRBV9	TRBJ2-7	few	TGTGCCAGCAGCGTATCGACTAGCGGGGACGCCTACGAGCAGTACTTC	CASSVSTSGDAYEQYF
-	TRBV4-2	TRBJ1-3	few	TGTGCCAGCAGCCAAGATCGGTCAGGGCCTGGAAACACCATATATTTT	CASSQDRSGPGNTIYF
TRBD2	TRBV7-2	TRBJ2-3	-	TGTGCCAGCAGCTTAGGTAGCGGGGGGGTAGATACGCAGTATTTT	CASSLGSGGVDTQYF
TRBD2	TRBV3-1/TRBV3-2	TRBJ2-1	-	TGTGCCAGCAGCCAGGACCTAGCGGGAGTGGGGAATGAGCAGTTCTTC	CASSQDLAGVGNEQFF
-	TRBV9	TRBJ2-7	-	TGTGCCAGCAGCGTAGTTTCCGGTGGCGAGCAGTACTTC	CASSVVSGGEQYF
-	TRBV28	TRBJ1-2	-	TGTGCCAGCAGTGGGAGATATGGCTACACCTTC	CASSGRYGYTF
TRBD1	TRBV5-1	TRBJ1-1	-	TGCGCCAGCAGCAGAGAGGGACAGCTGAACACTGAAGCTTTCTTT	CASSREGQLNTEAFF
TRBD2	TRBV6-5	TRBJ2-3	once	TGTGCCAGCGGGAGGGGTTCGAATACGCAGTATTTT	CASGRGSNTQYF
-	TRBV3-1/TRBV3-2	TRBJ2-7	-	TGTGCCAGCAGCCGACAAGGGAGCTCCTACGAGCAGTACTTC	CASSRQGSSYEQYF
-	TRBV7-3	TRBJ1-4	few	TGTGCCAGGCCTGACGCTGTGAGGGAAAAACTGTTTTTT	CARPDAVREKLFF
-	TRBV7-9	TRBJ2-7	-	TGTGCCAGCAGCGAAACTACCTACGAGCAGTACTTC	CASSETTYEQYF
-	TRBV28	TRBJ2-3	-	TGTGCCAGCAGTTTATTGGGGGCCTTGGGCACAGATACGCAGTATTTT	CASSLLGALGTDTQYF
TRBD2	TRBV9	TRBJ2-7	-	TGTGCCAGCAGCGGATCGGGGGGGTACGAGCAGTACTTC	CASSGSGGYEQYF
-	TRBV5-1	TRBJ1-1	once	TGCGCCAGCAGCGACCTCAGTCGCACTGAAGCTTTCTTT	CASSDLSRTEAFF
-	TRBV5-5	TRBJ2-3	-	TGTGCCAGCAGCTTCGAGGGAGCAGATACGCAGTATTTT	CASSFEGADTQYF
-	TRBV6-5	TRBJ1-4	-	TGTGCCAGCAACTACCAAACAGGGCCCAATGAAAAACTGTTTTTT	CASNYQTGPNEKLFF
-	TRBV3-1/TRBV3-2	TRBJ1-6	-	TGTGCCAGCAGCCCTCGGGACGTGTTGGGGAATTCACCCCTCCACTTT	CASSPRDVLGNSPLHF
TRBD2	TRBV9	TRBJ2-2	-	TGTGCCAGCAGCGTTACTAGCGGGAGCGCCAGGGCCGGGGAGCTGTTTTTT	CASSVTSGSARAGELFF
TRBD1	TRBV5-1	TRBJ1-1	-	TGCGCCAGCAGCTCAACGACAGGGGCACCAATGGGGGAAGCTTTCTTT	CASSSTTGAPMGEAFF
-	TRBV9	TRBJ1-4	once	TGTGCCAGCAGCCCCACCCGCCGAGGGGAAAAACTGTTTTTT	CASSPTRRGEKLFF
-	TRBV18	TRBJ1-1	-	TGTGCCAGCTCCGCCGCCATCCAGGGTCAAGTTGCAGCTTTCTTT	CASSAAIQGQVAAFF
TRBD2	TRBV4-2	TRBJ2-1	once	TGTGCCAGCAGCCGGGAGGGGAGCCGTTTTAATGAGCAGTTCTTC	CASSREGSRFNEQFF
-	TRBV6-1	TRBJ1-6	once	TGTGCCAGCAGTGAAGCACTCCGGGTGTATAATTCACCCCTCCACTTT	CASSEALRVYNSPLHF
-	TRBV9	TRBJ2-5	-	TGTGCCAGCAGCGGGGGGGCCATACAAGAGACCCAGTACTTC	CASSGGAIQETQYF
TRBD2	TRBV30	TRBJ2-3	-	TGTGCCTGGAACGGGGAAGGGAGGGGACTATCCACAGATACGCAGTATTTT	CAWNGEGRGLSTDTQYF
-	TRBV27	TRBJ2-5	-	TGTGCCAGCAGTTTTGTTCAGGGGCGCGTGGAGACCCAGTACTTC	CASSFVQGRVETQYF
-	TRBV6-2/TRBV6-3	TRBJ1-1	-	TGTGCCAGCAGCAGACAGGAGAACACTGAAGCTTTCTTT	CASSRQENTEAFF
-	TRBV7-9	TRBJ1-2	-	TGTGCCAGCAGCGCCCGTATGGCCAGCGAGATCTATGGCTACACCTTC	CASSARMASEIYGYTF
-	TRBV28	TRBJ1-1	-	TGTGCCAGCAGTTTATGGGCCGAATACACTGAAGCTTTCTTT	CASSLWAEYTEAFF
-	TRBV18	TRBJ2-5	-	TGTGCCAGCTCACCACGGGGAGGCCATGAGACCCAGTACTTC	CASSPRGGHETQYF
-	TRBV19	TRBJ2-3	-	TGTGCCAGTCGGTCTAGCGTTGATACGCAGTATTTT	CASRSSVDTQYF
-	TRBV5-1	TRBJ2-1	-	TGCGCCAGCAGCTTGAGCATCAATAGGTACAGGGTATACAATGAGCAGTTCTTC	CASSLSINRYRVYNEQFF
-	TRBV9	TRBJ1-6	-	TGTGCCAGCAGCGACCGGGACACCTATAATTCACCCCTCCACTTT	CASSDRDTYNSPLHF
TRBD1	TRBV27	TRBJ2-7	once	TGTGCCAGCAGTATGGGACAGCCCTTCTACGAGCAGTACTTC	CASSMGQPFYEQYF
TRBD2	TRBV30	TRBJ2-3	-	TGTGCCTACCGCGGGGGGACAAGACCAGATACGCAGTATTTT	CAYRGGTRPDTQYF
-	TRBV18	TRBJ2-3	-	TGTGCCAGCTCACCGCAAGGAGCGCCGCCGCAGTATTTT	CASSPQGAPPQYF
TRBD2	TRBV28	TRBJ2-1	-	TGTGCCAGCAGTTCTAAACCTAGCGGGAGGGGGAATGAGCAGTTCTTC	CASSSKPSGRGNEQFF
-	TRBV2	TRBJ1-1	-	TGTGCCAGCAGTCAGCTGGCGGGAAGAGCTTTCTTT	CASSQLAGRAFF